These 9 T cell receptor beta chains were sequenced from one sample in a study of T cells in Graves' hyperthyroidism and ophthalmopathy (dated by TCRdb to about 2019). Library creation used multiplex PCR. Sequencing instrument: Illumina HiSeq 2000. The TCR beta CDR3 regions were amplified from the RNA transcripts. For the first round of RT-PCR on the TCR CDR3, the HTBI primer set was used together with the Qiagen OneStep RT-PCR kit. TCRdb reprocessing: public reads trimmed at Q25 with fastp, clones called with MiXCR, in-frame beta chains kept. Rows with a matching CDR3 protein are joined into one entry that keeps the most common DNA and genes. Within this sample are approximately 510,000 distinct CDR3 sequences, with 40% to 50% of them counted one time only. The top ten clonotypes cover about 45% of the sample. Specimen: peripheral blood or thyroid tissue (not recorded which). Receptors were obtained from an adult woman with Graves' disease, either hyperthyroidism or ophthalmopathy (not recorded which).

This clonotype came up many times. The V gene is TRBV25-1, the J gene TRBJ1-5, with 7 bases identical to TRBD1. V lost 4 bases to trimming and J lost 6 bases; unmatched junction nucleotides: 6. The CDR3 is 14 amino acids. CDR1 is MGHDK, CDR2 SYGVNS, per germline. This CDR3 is CASSGMGQTQPQHF. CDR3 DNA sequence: TGTGCCAGCAGTGGAATGGGACAGACTCAGCCCCAGCATTTT.

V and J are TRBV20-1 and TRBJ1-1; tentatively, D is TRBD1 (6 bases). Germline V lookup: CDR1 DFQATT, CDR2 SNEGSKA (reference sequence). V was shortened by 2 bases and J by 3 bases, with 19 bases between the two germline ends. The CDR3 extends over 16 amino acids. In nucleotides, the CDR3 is TGCAGTGCTAGACACGAAGGTCAGGGGATATACACTGAAGCTTTCTTT. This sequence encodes CSARHEGQGIYTEAFF.

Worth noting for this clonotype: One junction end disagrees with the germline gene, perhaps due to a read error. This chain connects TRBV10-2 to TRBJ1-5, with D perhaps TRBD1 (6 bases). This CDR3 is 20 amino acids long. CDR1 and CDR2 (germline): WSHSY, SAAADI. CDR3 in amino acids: CASSGPIRTARVRVDQPQHF. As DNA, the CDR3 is TGTGCCAGCAGTGGCCCGATTCGGACAGCCAGAGTACGGGTGGATCAGCCCCAGCATTTT.

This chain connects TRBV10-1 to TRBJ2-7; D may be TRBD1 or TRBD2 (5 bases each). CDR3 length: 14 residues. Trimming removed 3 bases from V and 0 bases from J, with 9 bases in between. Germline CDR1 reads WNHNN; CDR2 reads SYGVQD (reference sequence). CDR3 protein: CASSDEGSSYEQYF. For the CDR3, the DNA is TGCGCCAGCAGTGATGAGGGGAGCTCCTACGAGCAGTACTTC.

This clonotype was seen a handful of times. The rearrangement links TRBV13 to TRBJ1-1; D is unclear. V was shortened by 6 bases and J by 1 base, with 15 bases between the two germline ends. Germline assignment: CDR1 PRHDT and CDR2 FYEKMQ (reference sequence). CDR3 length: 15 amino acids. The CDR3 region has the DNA TGTGCCAGCAGTTTATTCCGTGGGTCGAACACTGAAGCTTTCTTT. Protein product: CASSLFRGSNTEAFF.

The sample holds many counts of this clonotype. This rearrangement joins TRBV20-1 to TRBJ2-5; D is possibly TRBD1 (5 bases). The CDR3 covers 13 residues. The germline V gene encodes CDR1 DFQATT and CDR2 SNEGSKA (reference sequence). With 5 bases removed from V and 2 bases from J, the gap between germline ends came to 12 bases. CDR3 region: CSAHDDRQETQYF. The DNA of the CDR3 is TGCAGTGCTCATGACGACAGACAAGAGACCCAGTACTTC.

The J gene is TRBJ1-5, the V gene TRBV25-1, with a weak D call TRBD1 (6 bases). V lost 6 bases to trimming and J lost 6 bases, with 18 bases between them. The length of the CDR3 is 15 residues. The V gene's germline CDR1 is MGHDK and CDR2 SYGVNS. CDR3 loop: CASSGLGGAGQPQHF. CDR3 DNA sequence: TGTGCCAGCAGCGGACTGGGGGGCGCGGGTCAGCCCCAGCATTTT.

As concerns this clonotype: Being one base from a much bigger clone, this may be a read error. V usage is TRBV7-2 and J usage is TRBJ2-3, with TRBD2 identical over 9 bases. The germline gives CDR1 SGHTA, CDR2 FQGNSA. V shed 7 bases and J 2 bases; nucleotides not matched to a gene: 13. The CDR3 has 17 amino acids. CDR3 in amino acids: CASTTDLGLAYTDTQYF. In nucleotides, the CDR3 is TGTGCCAGCACCACCGATCTCGGACTAGCGTACACAGATACGCAGTATTTT.

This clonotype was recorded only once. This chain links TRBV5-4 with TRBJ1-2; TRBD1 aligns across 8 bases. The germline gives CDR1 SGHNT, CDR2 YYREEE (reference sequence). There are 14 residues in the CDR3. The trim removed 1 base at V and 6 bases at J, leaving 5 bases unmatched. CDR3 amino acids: CASSLTGGDDGYTF. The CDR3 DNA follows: TGTGCCAGCAGCTTGACAGGGGGGGACGATGGCTACACCTTC.